This passage covers 31 T cell receptor beta chains from one sample sequenced in a study of blood T cell repertoires in COVID-19. Method: immunoSEQ multiplex PCR; TCRdb's copy keeps in-frame clones and lacks some. The table has about 160,000 clones, 85% to 90% seen once; the top ten hold about 3.9%. Input material: peripheral blood. The receptors were gathered from a woman aged 70-85 years with acute or convalescent COVID-19.

The genes are TRBV9 and TRBJ2-1, with 7 bases that match TRBD2. In germline, CDR1 is SGDLS, CDR2 YYNGEE. CDR3 length equals 14 residues. V gave up 3 bases and J gave up 8 bases; unmatched junction bases: 8. CDR3 bases: TGTGCCAGCAGCGCTTCGCGGGGGATCGATGAGCAGTTCTTC. It specifies CASSASRGIDEQFF.

This clone was seen once. The chain recombines TRBV18 with TRBJ1-6, with D maybe TRBD1 (5 bases). The CDR3 covers 14 residues. The germline CDR1 and CDR2 sequences are KGHSH and LQKENI. V dropped 6 bases and J dropped 7 bases, with 13 bases sitting between them. CDR3 coding DNA: TGTGCCAGCTCCCGTGACAGTCCCAATTCACCCCTCCACTTT. Its translation: CASSRDSPNSPLHF.

The gene calls are TRBV7-9 and TRBJ2-1; TRBD1 might be the D (5 bases). Trimming removed 4 bases at V and 7 bases at J, with 14 bases between. Germline V gene sequence: CDR1 SEHNR, CDR2 FQNEAQ (reference sequence). This CDR3 has 14 amino acids. The CDR3 DNA follows: TGTGCCAGCAGCTCAGGACAATTAGGGAATGAGCAGTTCTTC. The encoded protein is CASSSGQLGNEQFF.

This clone has just one count. As DNA, the CDR3 is TGTGCCAGCAGCTCCACTAGCGGGACCTCCTACGAGCAGTACTTC. It yields the protein CASSSTSGTSYEQYF. The rearrangement links TRBV11-1 to TRBJ2-7; 10 nucleotides line up with TRBD2. The CDR3 contains 15 residues. In germline, CDR1 is SGHAT, CDR2 FQDESV (reference sequence). With V trimmed by 4 bases and J by 0 bases, 3 bases remained unmatched.

The CDR3 region has the DNA TGTGCCAGTAGTATAGATCCGTGGACAGGGGCTGGGGCCAACGTCCTGACTTTC. Translation: CASSIDPWTGAGANVLTF. The J gene is TRBJ2-6, the V gene TRBV19; 9 bases fit TRBD1. The CDR3 has 18 amino acids. CDR1 and CDR2 (germline): LNHDA, SQIVND (reference sequence). Germline trimming cut 0 bases from V and 2 bases from J; bases unmatched to any gene: 5.

The chain joins TRBV5-1 to TRBJ1-1, with a weak D call TRBD1 (6 bases). In germline, CDR1 is SGHRS, CDR2 YFSETQ. The CDR3 runs 16 residues. Trimming cost V 0 bases and J 6 bases, with 18 bases left between them. CDR3 in amino acids: CASSLAVGGAVAEAFF. The CDR3 bases are TGCGCCAGCAGCTTGGCTGTCGGGGGGGCAGTCGCTGAAGCTTTCTTT.

The chain carries TRBV6-5 and TRBJ1-1; weak D call: TRBD1 (6 bases). CDR3 size: 14 residues. The V and J ends lost 6 bases and 2 bases respectively, with 13 bases between them. Germline assignment: CDR1 MNHEY and CDR2 SVGAGI. DNA for the CDR3: TGTGCCAGCAGAACTCGGACAGCCAACACTGAAGCTTTCTTT. It yields the protein CASRTRTANTEAFF.

The chain carries TRBV30 and TRBJ1-5, with a tentative D call TRBD1 (6 bases). Deletions cut 0 bases from V and 4 bases from J, with 10 bases between. CDR1 GTSNPN and CDR2 SVGIG come from the germline V gene (reference sequence). The CDR3 totals 14 residues. CDR3 region: CAWSVDSRNQPQHF. The DNA for the CDR3 is TGTGCCTGGAGTGTGGACAGCCGGAATCAGCCCCAGCATTTT.

The rearrangement links TRBV6-6 to TRBJ2-7, with 9 bases that match TRBD2. The trim removed 0 bases at V and 5 bases at J, leaving 8 bases unmatched. Germline values: CDR1 MNHNY, CDR2 SVGAGI (reference sequence). The CDR3 totals 16 residues. CDR3 coding DNA: TGTGCCAGCAGTTACTCCCGGCTAGCGGGACGCGACGAGCAGTACTTC. Translating gives CASSYSRLAGRDEQYF.

This clone was seen just once. This chain links TRBV6-5 with TRBJ2-1; 7 bases map to TRBD1. In germline, CDR1 is MNHEY, CDR2 SVGAGI. The CDR3 spans 15 residues. With V trimmed by 7 bases and J by 5 bases, 11 bases remained unmatched. The CDR3 protein is CASKLLQGSDNEQFF. CDR3 in DNA: TGTGCCAGCAAGCTTCTACAGGGGTCCGACAATGAGCAGTTCTTC.

The rearrangement joins TRBV28 to TRBJ1-2; D is uncertain. The CDR3 is made up of 14 amino acids. V was pared by 3 bases and J by 4 bases, with 12 bases between. Germline V gives CDR1 MDHEN, CDR2 SYDVKM. CDR3 coding DNA: TGTGCCAGCAGTTTGGGTGGAACAGCCTATGGCTACACCTTC. This translates into CASSLGGTAYGYTF.

This clone was recorded only once. The chain carries TRBV9 and TRBJ1-2, with 7 bases that match TRBD1. The trim removed 0 bases at V and 5 bases at J, leaving 7 bases unmatched. Per the germline V gene, CDR1 is SGDLS and CDR2 is YYNGEE. The CDR3 runs 15 residues. The chain's CDR3 is CASSVASTGVYGYTF. The CDR3 DNA follows: TGTGCCAGCAGCGTAGCGTCCACAGGGGTTTATGGCTACACCTTC.

The table lists this clone with a count of one. The chain has TRBV7-2 and TRBJ2-4; 7 bases agree with TRBD1. This CDR3 has 16 residues. Germline CDR1 is SGHTA and CDR2 is FQGNSA. Trimming at V came to 5 bases and at J to 0 bases, leaving 7 bases not matched to a gene. CDR3 sequence: CASSLQGTLAKNIQYF. CDR3 DNA sequence: TGTGCCAGCAGCCTACAGGGGACCTTAGCCAAAAACATTCAGTACTTC.

The V call is TRBV3-1 (or the pseudogene TRBV3-2), the J call TRBJ1-4, with a tentative D call TRBD1 (6 bases). Germline V gene data show CDR1 as LGHDT and CDR2 as YNNKEL (reference sequence). The CDR3 loop spans 18 amino acids. V was cut by 0 bases and J by 3 bases, with 17 bases left in between. CDR3 region: CASSQDGIRGHSNEKLFF. The CDR3, as DNA: TGTGCCAGCAGCCAAGATGGGATAAGGGGACATTCTAATGAAAAACTGTTTTTT.

In this sample, this clone turned up once. This chain joins TRBV27 and TRBJ1-1, with D perhaps TRBD1 (5 bases). Trimming removed 6 bases from V and 3 bases from J, with 14 bases in between. Looked up from germline, CDR1 is MNHEY and CDR2 is SMNVEV (reference sequence). This CDR3 has 14 amino acids. CDR3 DNA sequence: TGTGCCAGCAGCCGCCGGGCGGGGGACACTGAAGCTTTCTTT. It codes for CASSRRAGDTEAFF.

The chain is built from TRBV5-5 and TRBJ2-7, with D maybe TRBD2 (6 bases). Trimming shortened V by 3 bases and J by 0 bases, and 13 bases separated the two germline ends. Germline loops: CDR1 SGHKS, CDR2 YYEKEE (reference sequence). The CDR3 sequence is 15 residues long. CDR3 protein: CASSWGGGGSYEQYF. The DNA for the CDR3 is TGTGCCAGCAGCTGGGGAGGTGGTGGCTCCTACGAGCAGTACTTC.

The chain uses TRBV19 and TRBJ2-1; 11 nucleotides line up with TRBD2. Germline assignment: CDR1 LNHDA and CDR2 SQIVND (reference sequence). The CDR3 extends over 17 amino acids. Unmatched junction bases numbered 14, after V lost 3 bases and J lost 10 bases. CDR3 nucleotides: TGTGCCAGTAGTATGACCTTAGCGGGAGGGCCCGGTGGGGAGCAGTTCTTC. Protein: CASSMTLAGGPGGEQFF.

This clone is a singleton in its sample. The chain carries TRBV4-2 and TRBJ1-6; D gene ambiguous. Trimming left V 0 bases short and J 3 bases short, with 9 bases between. Germline CDR1 LGHNA, CDR2 YNFKEQ. The CDR3 length is 16 residues. The CDR3 DNA reads TGTGCCAGCAGCCAAGATGCGGGCAGCTATAATTCACCCCTCCACTTT. Translation gives CASSQDAGSYNSPLHF.

This chain uses TRBV7-9 with TRBJ2-7; D is unresolved. V was trimmed by 1 base and J by 4 bases, leaving 5 bases between them. The CDR3 contains 12 residues. Germline CDR1 and CDR2: SEHNR and FQNEAQ (reference sequence). CDR3: CASSLEAYEQYF. The CDR3 nucleotides read TGTGCCAGCAGCTTAGAAGCGTACGAGCAGTACTTC.

This chain uses TRBV4-2 with TRBJ2-2; TRBD2 might be the D (5 bases). Germline CDR1 reads LGHNA; CDR2 reads YNFKEQ. The CDR3 loop spans 14 amino acids. Trimming pared 5 bases from V and 6 bases from J, leaving 13 bases between. The CDR3 DNA reads TGTGCCAGCAGCTTCTACAACGGGGCCGGGGAGCTGTTTTTT. Protein product: CASSFYNGAGELFF.

The V and J genes are TRBV10-3 and TRBJ1-5, with a tentative D call TRBD1 (5 bases). CDR3 size: 14 residues. CDR1 and CDR2 (germline): ENHRY, SYGVKD. V shed 4 bases and J shed 6 bases, with 13 bases lying between them. This CDR3 reads CAISVGGAAQPQHF. The CDR3 DNA follows: TGTGCCATCAGTGTAGGCGGGGCAGCTCAGCCCCAGCATTTT.

The V and J genes are TRBV9 and TRBJ2-2; a weak D match, TRBD2 (6 bases). The germline CDR1 and CDR2 sequences are SGDLS and YYNGEE. CDR3 size: 15 residues. V was shortened by 0 bases and J by 5 bases, with 11 bases between the two germline ends. This CDR3 is CASSVAGASTGELFF. The CDR3 coding sequence is TGTGCCAGCAGCGTAGCGGGAGCTTCGACCGGGGAGCTGTTTTTT.

The chain is built from TRBV5-4 and TRBJ2-3, with unresolved D. CDR1 and CDR2 from the germline V gene are SGHNT and YYREEE (reference sequence). Trimming cost V 0 bases and J 2 bases, with 10 bases left between them. This CDR3 contains 15 residues. CDR3 residues: CASSLVAGHTDTQYF. The CDR3 nucleotides are TGTGCCAGCAGCTTGGTGGCAGGTCACACAGATACGCAGTATTTT.

The rearrangement uses TRBV3-1 (or the pseudogene TRBV3-2) and TRBJ2-1; possibly TRBD2 for D (6 bases). The V end was cut by 4 bases, the J end by 1 base, with 8 bases between. The CDR3 contains 14 residues. Per the germline V gene, CDR1 is LGHDT and CDR2 is YNNKEL (reference sequence). The CDR3 reads CASSLSGSYNEQFF. As DNA, the CDR3 is TGTGCCAGCAGCCTTAGCGGATCCTACAATGAGCAGTTCTTC.

This chain joins TRBV19 and TRBJ2-1; TRBD1 matches at 10 bases. Germline CDR1 LNHDA, CDR2 SQIVND (reference sequence). With 5 bases clipped from V and 12 bases from J, the junction kept 16 bases outside the gene matches. CDR3 length equals 16 residues. CDR3 region: CASSLQWGQGSGGQFF. CDR3 coding DNA: TGTGCCAGTAGTCTCCAATGGGGACAGGGGTCAGGAGGGCAGTTCTTC.

The chain couples TRBV5-5 to TRBJ1-5; the D is unclear. Germline CDR1 SGHKS, CDR2 YYEKEE (reference sequence). V lost 1 base and J 4 bases, leaving 15 bases between the germline ends. The CDR3 spans 16 residues. CDR3 residues: CASSLSPRGLNQPQHF. In DNA, the CDR3 is TGTGCCAGCAGCTTGAGCCCTCGGGGTTTGAATCAGCCCCAGCATTTT.

The chain uses TRBV19 and TRBJ2-5; D remains ambiguous. The CDR3 runs to 16 residues. V lost 4 bases, J lost 2 bases, and 17 bases lay in between. Germline loops: CDR1 LNHDA, CDR2 SQIVND (reference sequence). The CDR3 loop is CASSRALWVEQETQYF. The CDR3 region has the DNA TGTGCCAGTAGTAGAGCACTGTGGGTGGAGCAAGAGACCCAGTACTTC.

V gene TRBV23-1 combines with J gene TRBJ1-2; perhaps TRBD1 as D (6 bases). TRBV23-1 is labeled an ORF, and its function is uncertain. The V end lost 4 bases, the J end lost 6 bases, and 9 bases lay between the germline ends. The CDR3 contains 12 residues. The CDR3 protein is CASSRTVDGYTF. CDR3 nucleotide sequence: TGCGCCAGCAGTCGGACAGTAGATGGCTACACCTTC.

This clone has only one observation. The chain employs TRBV2 and TRBJ1-5; 7 bases line up with TRBD1. The CDR3 contains 17 residues. The V segment lost 2 bases and the J segment 4 bases; nucleotides outside the gene matches: 11. CDR1 and CDR2 from the germline V gene are SNHLY and FYNNEI. The DNA of the CDR3 is TGTGCCAGCAGTGAACGACCGACAGGGAATTATAATCAGCCCCAGCATTTT. Translation: CASSERPTGNYNQPQHF.

CDR3: CASSISQGAYGYTF. CDR3 DNA: TGTGCCAGTAGTATAAGCCAGGGGGCCTATGGCTACACCTTC. The V gene is TRBV19, the J gene TRBJ1-2, with 8 bases matching TRBD1. Germline loops: CDR1 LNHDA, CDR2 SQIVND (reference sequence). The CDR3 covers 14 residues. With 2 bases clipped from V and 4 bases from J, the junction kept 3 bases outside the gene matches.

V and J are TRBV4-2 and TRBJ2-7; the D gene is possibly TRBD2 (6 bases). Germline V lookup: CDR1 LGHNA, CDR2 YNFKEQ. This CDR3 comprises 15 residues. V lost 0 bases, J lost 7 bases, and 16 bases lay in between. The DNA of the CDR3 is TGTGCCAGCAGCCAAGAGGGGACTCTAGCAAGGGAGCAGTACTTC. Translating gives CASSQEGTLAREQYF.